The 15 T cell receptor beta chains reported below all come from one sample, sequenced in a study of blood T cell repertoires in COVID-19. Using immunoSEQ multiplex PCR, the repertoire was profiled, and TCRdb retains in-frame clones only, with some absent. Among over 70,000 clones listed, around 88% were seen once. The sequenced sample was peripheral blood. The origin of the receptors is a woman over 75 with acute or convalescent COVID-19.

The chain recombines TRBV19 with TRBJ1-5; D is unclear. Germline lookup yields CDR1 LNHDA and CDR2 SQIVND (reference sequence). V lost 3 bases and J lost 0, with 9 bases in between. There are 15 residues in the CDR3. CDR3 residues: CASSIYGGSNQPQHF. The DNA of the CDR3 is TGTGCCAGTAGTATTTACGGCGGTAGCAATCAGCCCCAGCATTTT.

The chain is built from TRBV4-1 and TRBJ2-6, with D tentatively TRBD1 (6 bases). From germline, CDR1 is MGHRA and CDR2 YSYEKL. V was shortened by 3 bases and J by 1 base, with 19 bases between the two germline ends. CDR3 length: 19 residues. The CDR3 DNA reads as TGCGCCAGCAGCCAGCACTCACAGGGAGAAGGGTCTGGGGCCAACGTCCTGACTTTC. The encoded protein is CASSQHSQGEGSGANVLTF.

In its sample, this clone was seen a few times. The rearrangement links TRBV3-1 (or the pseudogene TRBV3-2) to TRBJ2-5; D possibly corresponds to TRBD1 (6 bases). The CDR3 runs 13 residues. V lost 6 bases and J 1 base, leaving 9 bases between the germline ends. The germline gives CDR1 LGHDT, CDR2 YNNKEL (reference sequence). CDR3 sequence: CASRRDTQETQYF. The CDR3 DNA reads as TGTGCCAGCAGACGGGACACCCAAGAGACCCAGTACTTC.

The chain recombines TRBV6-5 with TRBJ1-2; D gene unclear. This CDR3 has 13 amino acids. V was cut by 6 bases and J by 4 bases, with 12 bases left in between. The germline V gene encodes CDR1 MNHEY and CDR2 SVGAGI. The CDR3 reads CASRLLRGYGYTF. Written as DNA, the CDR3 is TGTGCCAGCAGACTCCTCCGGGGCTATGGCTACACCTTC.

This clone showed up just once. The CDR3 region has the DNA TGTGCCAGTAGTATAGAGGTGAGTGTCGGGTCATTGCCCCAGCATTTT. This translates into CASSIEVSVGSLPQHF. The V gene is TRBV19, the J gene TRBJ1-5, with D uncertain. Germline V gene sequence: CDR1 LNHDA, CDR2 SQIVND (reference sequence). V was pared by 0 bases and J by 9 bases, with 18 bases between. The CDR3 consists of 16 residues.

This chain uses TRBV23-1 with TRBJ1-5; 9 positions agree with TRBD1. TRBV23-1 is known as an ORF, though its function is uncertain. V trimming: 0 bases; J trimming: 2 bases; junction bases outside the gene matches: 20. CDR3 length: 22 residues. The CDR3 DNA is TGCGCCAGCAGTCAATCCAAAGAACCGGGACAGGGAGTCGATTGTGGCAATCAGCCCCAGCATTTT. Translation: CASSQSKEPGQGVDCGNQPQHF.

The V gene is TRBV7-3, the J gene TRBJ1-1, with D tentatively TRBD1 (5 bases). V was trimmed by 5 bases and J by 4 bases, leaving 14 bases between them. The germline gives CDR1 SGHTA, CDR2 FQGTGA. CDR3 size: 14 residues. The CDR3 nucleotides are TGTGCCAGCAGCCGGACACCCTCGGGCACTGAAGCTTTCTTT. This gives the protein CASSRTPSGTEAFF.

This chain joins TRBV12-5 and TRBJ1-1; TRBD1 aligns across 8 bases. V shed 6 bases, J shed 3 bases, and the junction held 9 bases outside the gene matches. Germline CDR1 reads LGHNT; CDR2 reads FRNRAP. CDR3 size: 15 residues. The CDR3 region is CASGRDRGGYTEAFF. In DNA, the CDR3 is TGTGCTAGTGGCAGAGACAGGGGAGGGTACACTGAAGCTTTCTTT.

The chain joins TRBV15 to TRBJ2-7, with 9 bases matching TRBD1. The CDR3 length is 17 residues. V lost 4 bases, J lost 0 bases, and 10 bases stayed unmatched. Germline V gives CDR1 LNHNV, CDR2 YYDKDF (reference sequence). Here the CDR3 reads CATSNQDRGKRSYEQYF. In DNA, the CDR3 is TGTGCCACCAGCAACCAGGACAGGGGTAAGCGCTCCTACGAGCAGTACTTC.

Judged by abundance, this clone is medium-sized. This rearrangement joins TRBV7-9 to TRBJ2-1, with 13 bases lining up with TRBD2. With 5 bases clipped from V and 8 bases from J, the junction kept 9 bases outside the gene matches. Germline CDR1 reads SEHNR; CDR2 reads FQNEAQ (reference sequence). The CDR3 extends over 16 amino acids. CDR3 DNA sequence: TGTGCCAGCAGCCCGAGGACTAGCGGGGGTCGCGATGAGCAGTTCTTC. It encodes CASSPRTSGGRDEQFF.

V is TRBV7-3 and J is TRBJ2-1; tentative D call: TRBD2 (6 bases). Between the trimmed V and J ends, which lost 5 bases and 6 bases, there was a span of 26 bases. The CDR3 covers 18 residues. The germline V gene encodes CDR1 SGHTA and CDR2 FQGTGA. CDR3 in DNA: TGTGCCAGCAGCCCGGGCCCCGGGAGAAGGGCTTCTTCCAATGAGCAGTTCTTC. Amino acids: CASSPGPGRRASSNEQFF. The whole variable domain, remainder taken from reference TRBV7-3 and TRBJ2-1, is GAGVSQTPSNKVTEKGKYVELRCDPISGHTALYWYRQSLGQGPEFLIYFQGTGAADDSGLPNDRFFAVRPEGSVSTLKIQRTERGDSAVYLCASSPGPGRRASSNEQFFGPGTRLTVL.

The CDR3 region has the DNA TGTGCCAGCAGAACCGGGACAGGGGGGAATTCACCCCTCCACTTT. Amino acid sequence: CASRTGTGGNSPLHF. The chain is built from TRBV5-4 and TRBJ1-6, with TRBD1 matching 11 bases. Germline CDR1 reads SGHNT; CDR2 reads YYREEE (reference sequence). V lost 5 bases and J lost 7; bases outside the gene matches: 5. This CDR3 has 15 residues.

The chain has TRBV5-1 and TRBJ2-1, with a tentative D call TRBD2 (5 bases). CDR3 length equals 12 residues. V lost 1 base and J 8 bases, leaving 7 bases between the germline ends. Germline-derived CDR1 and CDR2 are SGHRS and YFSETQ. DNA of the CDR3: TGCGCCAGCAGCTTGCCCGGGGATGAGCAGTTCTTC. It codes for CASSLPGDEQFF.

The CDR3 sequence is CASSYRGLEQYF. The CDR3, as DNA: TGTGCCAGCAGTTATCGGGGATTGGAGCAGTACTTC. The V and J genes are TRBV27 and TRBJ2-7; D is perhaps TRBD2 (5 bases). CDR3 length: 12 residues. Trimming pared 4 bases from V and 7 bases from J, leaving 11 bases between. Per the germline V gene, CDR1 is MNHEY and CDR2 is SMNVEV (reference sequence).

The chain is built from TRBV6-5 and TRBJ2-3, with 11 nucleotides matching TRBD2. The CDR3 consists of 15 residues. The V and J ends lost 6 bases and 4 bases, in that order; junction bases with no gene match: 6. Germline loops: CDR1 MNHEY, CDR2 SVGAGI. CDR3 DNA: TGTGCCAGCAGGGCTAGCGGGAGGATCGCAGATACGCAGTATTTT. Amino acid sequence: CASRASGRIADTQYF.